This T cell receptor beta chain was captured by sequencing in a study of blood T cell repertoires in COVID-19. Produced via immunoSEQ multiplex PCR; TCRdb's table is partial and in-frame only. The sample carries tens of thousands of clones, approximately 86% recorded once. The V gene's germline CDR1 is SGHTA and CDR2 FQGTGA. V was pared by 2 bases and J by 0 bases, with 4 bases between. There are 13 residues in the CDR3. What was sequenced was peripheral blood. This clonotype originated in a man in his 60s with acute or convalescent COVID-19. The V and J genes are TRBV7-3 and TRBJ2-5; D remains ambiguous. CDR3 in DNA: TGTGCCAGCAGCTTAGCGGACCAAGAGACCCAGTACTTC. Protein: CASSLADQETQYF.